One and the same sample provided the 21 T cell receptor beta chains below, sequenced in a study of CD8 T cells in Susac syndrome. RNA totalling roughly 0.45 to 1 ug underwent reverse transcription with random hexamers. TCRdb passed the immunoSEQ multiplex PCR reads through MiXCR, listing each CDR3 protein once. Altogether a few hundred thousand distinct CDR3 sequences are present, about 94% being singletons, with the ten largest covering less than 0.075%. Sequenced material: CD4+ T cells from PBMCs. The receptor set was obtained from a human donor with multiple sclerosis.

The chain uses TRBV5-8 and TRBJ1-3; no definite D call. The CDR3 is 12 residues long. V shed 4 bases and J shed 8 bases, with 10 bases lying between them. CDR1 SGHTS and CDR2 YDEGEE come from the germline V gene. DNA of the CDR3: TGTGCCAGCAGCCTTCGGGTGGACACCATATATTTT. Translated, it gives CASSLRVDTIYF. The full variable domain, in which reference TRBV5-8 and TRBJ1-3 provide the parts outside the CDR3, is EAGVTQSPTHLIKTRGQQATLRCSPISGHTSVYWYQQALGLGLQFLLWYDEGEERNRGNFPPRFSGRQFPNYSSELNVNALELEDSALYLCASSLRVDTIYFGEGSWLTVV.

CDR3 protein: CASSPQGIREQFF. CDR3 nucleotide sequence: TGTGCCAGCAGTCCCCAGGGGATCCGTGAGCAGTTCTTC. V usage is TRBV2 and J usage is TRBJ2-1, with D possibly matching TRBD1 (6 bases). V lost 5 bases and J lost 9, with 14 bases in between. CDR1 is SNHLY, CDR2 FYNNEI, per germline. CDR3 size: 13 residues.

The rearrangement joins TRBV13 to TRBJ2-3; 11 bases fit TRBD1. The CDR3 length is 14 residues. The V gene's germline CDR1 is PRHDT and CDR2 FYEKMQ (reference sequence). V lost 4 bases, J lost 6 bases, and 3 bases stayed unmatched. CDR3 sequence: CASSWDRGEDTQYF. In nucleotides, the CDR3 is TGTGCCAGCAGCTGGGACAGGGGGGAGGATACGCAGTATTTT.

In DNA, the CDR3 is TGTGCCTGGAGTGGGGGGCTGGGGAAGCCCCAGCATTTT. This translates into CAWSGGLGKPQHF. The chain employs TRBV30 and TRBJ1-5; tentative D call: TRBD1 (6 bases). Germline V lookup: CDR1 GTSNPN, CDR2 SVGIG (reference sequence). Trimming shortened V by 1 base and J by 8 bases, and 12 bases separated the two germline ends. The CDR3 has 13 residues. The full variable domain, its missing parts supplied by reference TRBV30 and TRBJ1-5, is SQTIHQWPATLVQPVGSPLSLECTVEGTSNPNLYWYRQAAGRGLQLLFYSVGIGQISSEVPQNLSASRPQDRQFILSSKKLLLSDSGFYLCAWSGGLGKPQHFGDGTRLSIL.

The CDR3 sequence: CASSLITSVEQFF. The CDR3 DNA reads as TGTGCCAGCAGCTTAATTACTAGCGTTGAGCAGTTCTTC. This chain links TRBV7-2 with TRBJ2-1; 7 bases are a match to TRBD2. J lost 9 bases, V lost 2 bases, and 4 bases had no gene match. Germline V gives CDR1 SGHTA, CDR2 FQGNSA. CDR3 length equals 13 residues.

The CDR3 reads CASRTVTQETQYF. CDR3 coding DNA: TGTGCCAGCCGGACAGTCACACAAGAGACCCAGTACTTC. V is TRBV6-1 and J is TRBJ2-5; TRBD1 might be the D (6 bases). Trimming took off 8 bases at V and 2 bases at J, with 12 bases between the two ends. The CDR3 consists of 13 residues. Germline loops: CDR1 MNHNS, CDR2 SASEGT.

The V and J genes are TRBV24-1 and TRBJ2-5; no clear D. V lost 5 bases, J lost 5 bases, and 5 bases lay in between. Germline CDR1 and CDR2: KGHDR and SFDVKD. This CDR3 region has 11 residues. This CDR3 is CATSAGETQYF. The CDR3, as DNA: TGTGCCACCAGTGCTGGGGAGACCCAGTACTTC.

The V call is TRBV7-9, the J call TRBJ2-5; D is unresolved. Germline CDR1 and CDR2: SEHNR and FQNEAQ (reference sequence). CDR3 size: 14 residues. The V and J ends lost 6 bases and 0 bases respectively, with 11 bases between them. The CDR3 is CASSPTAYQETQYF. The DNA of the CDR3 is TGTGCCAGCAGTCCTACAGCGTACCAAGAGACCCAGTACTTC.

This chain links TRBV3-1 with TRBJ2-5; tentatively, D is TRBD2 (5 bases). This CDR3 contains 12 residues. Germline V gene data show CDR1 as LGHDT and CDR2 as YNNKEL (reference sequence). With 2 bases removed from V and 5 bases from J, the gap between germline ends came to 6 bases. CDR3 loop: CASSQREETQYF. The CDR3 DNA sequence: TGTGCCAGCAGCCAAAGGGAGGAGACCCAGTACTTC.

CDR3: CASSYVNEQFF. The CDR3 DNA follows: TGTGCCAGCAGTTATGTCAATGAGCAGTTCTTC. This sequence joins TRBV12-3 or TRBV12-4 and TRBJ2-1; D unclear. Trimming took off 4 bases at V and 6 bases at J, with 4 bases between the two ends. The CDR3 runs 11 residues.

This chain connects TRBV29-1 to TRBJ1-2; D may be TRBD1 (5 bases). The CDR3 covers 14 residues. V lost 4 bases to trimming and J lost 8 bases, with 20 bases between them. In germline, CDR1 is SQVTM, CDR2 ANQGSEA. CDR3 sequence: CSVVGSSRGEGYTF. CDR3 coding DNA: TGCAGCGTTGTAGGCAGCTCGCGGGGGGAAGGCTACACCTTC.

The chain combines TRBV27 with TRBJ2-7; TRBD2 might be the D (7 bases). The CDR3 loop spans 13 amino acids. CDR1 MNHEY and CDR2 SMNVEV come from the germline V gene (reference sequence). V dropped 6 bases and J dropped 1 base, with 10 bases sitting between them. CDR3 coding DNA: TGTGCCAGCAGGAGGGGGGGGTCCTACGAGCAGTACGTC. This codes for CASRRGGSYEQYV.

The chain carries TRBV28 and TRBJ1-2, with D possibly being TRBD1 (5 bases). Trimming shortened V by 8 bases and J by 8 bases, and 12 bases separated the two germline ends. The CDR3 runs to 11 residues. Germline loops: CDR1 MDHEN, CDR2 SYDVKM. Here the CDR3 DNA reads TGTGCCAGCGGCGGGGACGTAGGCTACACCTTC. Translated: CASGGDVGYTF.

The genes are TRBV20-1 and TRBJ2-5, with 9 bases fitting TRBD2. The CDR3 spans 15 residues. The V and J ends lost 0 bases and 6 bases, in that order; junction bases with no gene match: 8. Germline CDR1 DFQATT, CDR2 SNEGSKA (reference sequence). The CDR3 DNA is TGCAGTGCTAGAGATGCGGGAGGGCCATTAAAGACCCAGTACTTC. This sequence encodes CSARDAGGPLKTQYF.

This rearrangement joins TRBV24-1 to TRBJ2-7; 8 bases fit TRBD2. CDR3 size: 13 residues. Germline CDR1 and CDR2: KGHDR and SFDVKD. V shed 12 bases and J 3 bases; nucleotides not matched to a gene: 9. In DNA, the CDR3 is TGTGCCTCACCCCCGGGGGGGATCTACGAGCAGTACGTC. This sequence encodes CASPPGGIYEQYV.

The table lists this clonotype with a few counts. J is TRBJ1-1 and V is TRBV7-2; the D is unclear. Trimming shortened V by 5 bases and J by 1 base, and 8 bases separated the two germline ends. The CDR3 is made up of 13 amino acids. Germline V CDR1 and CDR2: SGHTA, FQGNSA. The CDR3 region is CASSAQGNTEAFF. CDR3 bases: TGTGCCAGCAGCGCGCAAGGGAACACTGAAGCTTTCTTT. Supplemented by reference TRBV7-2 and TRBJ1-1, the full variable domain reads GAGVSQSPSNKVTEKGKDVELRCDPISGHTALYWYRQSLGQGLEFLIYFQGNSAPDKSGLPSDRFSAERTGGSVSTLTIQRTQQEDSAVYLCASSAQGNTEAFFGQGTRLTVV.

This chain joins TRBV7-2 and TRBJ2-2; no definite D call. This CDR3 is 14 amino acids long. Germline V lookup: CDR1 SGHTA, CDR2 FQGNSA. V lost 4 bases, J lost 6 bases, and 12 bases lay in between. The CDR3 DNA follows: TGTGCCAGCAGCTCGACCCGTCAGGCCGGGGAGCTGTTTTTT. This sequence encodes CASSSTRQAGELFF.

The rearrangement joins TRBV30 to TRBJ2-1; TRBD1 aligns across 8 bases. J was trimmed by 7 bases and V by 3 bases; bases with no gene match: 2. This CDR3 contains 12 residues. Germline V gene data show CDR1 as GTSNPN and CDR2 as SVGIG (reference sequence). CDR3 bases: TGTGCCTGGAGCAGGGGGCGGAATGAGCAGTTCTTC. It specifies CAWSRGRNEQFF.

The sample holds one count of this clonotype. V is TRBV5-6 and J is TRBJ1-2; a possible D gene is TRBD1 (6 bases). The germline V and J ends were trimmed by 7 bases and 3 bases, with 16 bases remaining between them. The CDR3 is 14 amino acids. In germline, CDR1 is SGHDT, CDR2 YYEEEE. DNA for the CDR3: TGTGCCAGCGGCGCTTTGGGGGGCGACTATGGCTACACCTTC. It encodes CASGALGGDYGYTF.

The chain employs TRBV6-4 and TRBJ2-7; D is unclear. Trimming removed 9 bases from V and 0 bases from J, with 15 bases in between. CDR3 length: 14 amino acids. The germline V gene encodes CDR1 MRHNA and CDR2 SNTAGT. Here the CDR3 DNA reads TGTGCCAGATTAGTCTGCGGTGGCTCCTACGAGCAGTACTTC. Translated: CARLVCGGSYEQYF.

V gene TRBV24-1 combines with J gene TRBJ2-3, with 11 bases lining up with TRBD1. Germline V gives CDR1 KGHDR, CDR2 SFDVKD. The CDR3 has 16 amino acids. V trimming: 3 bases; J trimming: 3 bases; junction bases outside the gene matches: 4. CDR3 sequence: CATSDPRDRGTDTQYF. The CDR3 DNA reads as TGTGCCACCAGTGATCCCCGGGACAGGGGGACAGATACGCAGTATTTT.